The entry below gives a single T cell receptor beta chain sequence along with its context. This clone's antigen is unknown. Base qualities are not at hand, and no much larger clone is one base apart. The data stem from a study of cytomegalovirus exposure and HLA in healthy donors (dated by TCRdb to the late 2010s). Background on the whole study: According to an earlier analysis of 587 of the donors, about 190 million T cells yielded some 110 million unique TCR beta sequences and 276 Gb of sequence data. The genetic ancestry cluster associated with self-reported Caucasian donors included over 80% of the 300 to 450 genotyped donors. High-throughput TCR immunosequencing, statistical association of individual TCRs with disease status, and machine learning were combined to predict cytomegalovirus infection status. Every discovery cohort repertoire had been produced on one sequencing platform. An earlier analysis of a few hundred of the donors applied high-throughput TCR beta sequencing to assess whether each TCR beta V gene segment acted as functional or pseudogenic. HLA typing covered class I and class II loci at four-digit resolution. Along with the approximately 600-subject first cohort, a separate validation cohort of about 110 different subjects was used. Typing coverage differed by locus: A, B, C, DRB1 and DQB1 were typed in roughly 629-640 donors, DQA1 in roughly 500, DPA1 in roughly 590, and DPB1 in roughly 470. The study aimed to test whether signatures of past pathogen exposure could be identified by cataloging public T cell receptors. Because of strong linkage in the cohort, four to six DR-DQ haplotypes were treated as single units for association and clustering. Rather than drawing on any new phenotypic data, the later analysis identified candidate immune exposures from TCR beta sequences and the way those sequences occurred across donors. A later analysis re-analyzed previously published TCR beta repertoires from approximately 670 donors and added high-resolution HLA genotyping to study TCR occurrence patterns. Among 300 to 500 genotyped donors of the cohort, an average of about 220,000 unique TCR beta nucleotide sequences was sequenced per donor, of which about 19% were non-productive. An early release that covered fewer than 750 HLA-typed donors contained approximately 300 gigabases of sequencing data and tens of millions of unique TCR sequences. The T cell repertoires of around 730 subjects were profiled by immunosequencing and related to cytomegalovirus serostatus. Donor age, sex, ethnicity and CMV serostatus were compiled alongside the repertoire data. A later genetic analysis used genome-wide SNP genotypes for 398 of the 666 donors, treating that subset as a discovery cohort.

The library was obtained by the immunoSEQ multiplex PCR assay. A mixture of 60 forward primers for TCR Vbeta segments and 13 reverse primers for TCR Jbeta segments was used in the multiplex PCR. Amplification of the CDR3 region of rearranged TCR beta genes was performed with a multiplex PCR assay on genomic DNA. The Illumina HiSeq System was used to sequence the amplified TCR beta libraries as 87-base-pair reads. From the authors' description of their analysis: In a later analysis, some 80 million unique TCR beta chains were counted across the roughly 700 repertoires, and approximately 11 million of these chains were shared by at least two donors. Raw reads were error-corrected and collapsed into unique sequences with a nearest-neighbor algorithm that merged closely related sequences to remove PCR and sequencing errors. Alignment of CDR3 sequences to IMGT reference sequences was used to assign V, D and J gene segments. For a sequence to be retained, at least a six-nucleotide match to both a V gene segment and a J gene segment was required. A rearrangement was called productive if the CDR3 had no stop codons and remained in frame with V and J, and every other rearrangement was called non-productive. CDR3 was defined according to IMGT convention as the region running from the second conserved V-encoded cysteine to the conserved J-encoded phenylalanine. The earlier analysis of a few hundred of the donors excluded sequences that lacked an unambiguous match to a single V gene segment. An earlier analysis of 587 of the donors called V segments functional above 56.7% productive rearrangements and segregating when the between-donor standard deviation exceeded 5%. A statistical classification framework was developed to diagnose cytomegalovirus status using the catalog of TCR beta chain sequences. In a later analysis, TCR nucleotide sequences were compared against IMGT/GENE-DB human TR gene sequences so that V and J genes could be assigned. Using the TCRdist pipeline, a later analysis assigned CDR3 sequences along with most-parsimonious VDJ recombination scenarios. In a later analysis, every TCR beta chain was defined by the combination of its CDR3 amino acid sequence and its V-gene family, and reads without a unique V-gene family were dropped. A later analysis removed 550 to 650 highly shared, low-generation-probability nucleotide sequences to deal with suspected cross-contamination and a sequencing artifact. In a later analysis, a clonal expansion index for each public chain was calculated from normalized within-repertoire ranks of inferred template counts. A later analysis computed generation probabilities with a VDJ recombination model fitted to out-of-frame rearrangements, and checked the results against IGoR. In a later analysis, TCR-TCR, TCR-HLA and TCR-CMV co-occurrence was scored with hypergeometric tests, and a repertoire-size bias correction was applied to TCR pairs. False discovery rates were estimated in a later analysis by permuting HLA or CMV assignments 20 times. In a later analysis, co-occurring TCRs were grouped using DBSCAN, and TCRdist sequence similarity was added for clustering within HLA-allele-positive subsets. Repertoires with fewer than 30,000 or more than 120,000 public chains, plus five repertoires with anomalous nucleotide sharing, were excluded from co-occurrence clustering. This immuneACCESS table, as held by TCRdb, lists in-frame sequences with V and J called but not all clones. Of the missing ones, under half trace to an unresolved V gene in checked studies; the others have no known cause. That table gives V, J and clone size, and the DNA gave D and trimming. In all, the sample holds about 140,000 clones, and approximately 70% of those were seen once. Clones ranked in the top ten supply 6.5% of the sample.

Based on the germline V gene, the CDR1 and CDR2 sequences are MNHNS and SASEGT. V is pared back by 1 base and J by 8 bases, with 14 bases lying between the germline termini. From the cysteine through the phenylalanine, the CDR3 covers 15 amino acids. CDR3 DNA only is kept here, 45 bases in frame from base 1. In total, approximately 610 healthy bone marrow donors made up the cohort. At the time of sampling, all cohort members were nominally healthy, though unrecorded immune exposures were likely present. The donor was CMV seronegative and was included in the group of over 300 seronegative cohort members. Each donor provided a peripheral blood sample, and peripheral blood mononuclear cells were used for TCR beta sequencing. Genomic DNA extraction from the blood cell samples was performed with the Qiagen DNeasy Blood Extraction Kit. Findings and caveats that apply to the study as a whole: According to the authors, the approach could potentially be generalized to other disease states and immunological phenotypes. Only TCR beta chains were sequenced in this cohort, and the absence of alpha or paired-chain data limited detectable features. In a later analysis, more than 15,000 TCR beta sequences were associated with specific HLA alleles at a false discovery rate of 0.05. Because some donors lacked HLA typing at each locus, the association tests relied only on the typed subset. The earlier analysis of 587 of the donors excluded seventeen rarely observed V segments, including chromosome 9 orphons, because counts were too low. In a later genetic analysis, a missense DCLRE1C variant was associated with V-gene and J-gene trimming of TCR beta chains, and the association was replicated in an independent cohort. A later analysis found that HLA-associated TCR beta chains were more clonally expanded and had lower generation probabilities than equally common non-associated chains. Sequencing depth was assumed to be roughly uniform across donors in the presence/absence analyses, though that assumption may not hold. According to a later analysis, most CMV-associated TCR beta chains appeared to be HLA-restricted, and the HLA associations seemed to be driven largely by CMV exposure. Immune exposure information for the cohort was limited to CMV serostatus. Three of the identified cytomegalovirus-associated TCR beta chains were confirmed in vitro to be specific for cytomegalovirus antigens. Compared with the 666-donor mean, donors in an Asian-associated ancestry cluster had fewer N-insertions in productive TCRs, according to a later genetic analysis. Several of the top co-occurrence clusters appeared to be linked to parvovirus B19, influenza, CMV and Epstein-Barr virus, according to a later analysis. Across donors, most TCR sequences were observed very rarely, whereas some public TCRs were present in many individuals. The classifier was reported to diagnose cytomegalovirus status with high specificity and sensitivity in both the original cohort and the validation cohort. A cluster of highly shared sequence variants was judged likely to represent a technical artifact of the sequencing pipeline. Correlated functional status among segregating V segments might reflect linkage disequilibrium, but an unknown experimental factor could not be ruled out. In a later analysis, the rate of TCR association differed among HLA loci, with DRB1 alleles having the most associated TCRs and HLA-C alleles having the fewest. In an earlier analysis of approximately 590 of the donors, most TCR beta V segments were observed in productive rearrangements about 87% or about 30% of the time, broadly matching IMGT annotations. Because the 87-base-pair reads could not distinguish some IMGT-functional V segments, including TRBV6-2 and TRBV6-3, those segments were excluded. The study listed 150 to 200 TCR beta chains as associated with cytomegalovirus. Strong co-occurrence of HLA alleles, especially DR and DQ, made assigning TCR associations to individual alleles difficult. A further reported finding was that TCR beta sequences accurately predicted the HLA-A and HLA-B alleles for most subjects in the first cohort.

Sample: PBMCs. The chain joins TRBV6-1 to TRBJ1-4; perhaps TRBD1 is the D gene, with 6 bases matching. This sequence originates from a woman aged 60 to 75 in good health and CMV-seronegative. The CDR3: CASSEGAGVTEKLFF. The DNA sequence is as follows: TGTGCCAGCAGTGAAGGGGCAGGGGTAACAGAAAAACTGTTTTTT.